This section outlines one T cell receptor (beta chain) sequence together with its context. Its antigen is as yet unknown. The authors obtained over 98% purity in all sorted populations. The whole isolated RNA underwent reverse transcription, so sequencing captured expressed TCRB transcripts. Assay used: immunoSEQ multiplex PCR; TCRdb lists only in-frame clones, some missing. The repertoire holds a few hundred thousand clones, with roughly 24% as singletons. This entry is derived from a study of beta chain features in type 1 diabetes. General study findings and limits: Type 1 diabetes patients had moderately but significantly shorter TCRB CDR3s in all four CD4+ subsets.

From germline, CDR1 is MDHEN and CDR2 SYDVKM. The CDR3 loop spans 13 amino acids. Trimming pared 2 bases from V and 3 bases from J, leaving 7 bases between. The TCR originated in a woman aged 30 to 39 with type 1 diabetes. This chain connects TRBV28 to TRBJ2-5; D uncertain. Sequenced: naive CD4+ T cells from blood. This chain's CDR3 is CASSLVPKETQYF. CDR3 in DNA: TGTGCCAGCAGTTTAGTCCCCAAAGAGACCCAGTACTTC.